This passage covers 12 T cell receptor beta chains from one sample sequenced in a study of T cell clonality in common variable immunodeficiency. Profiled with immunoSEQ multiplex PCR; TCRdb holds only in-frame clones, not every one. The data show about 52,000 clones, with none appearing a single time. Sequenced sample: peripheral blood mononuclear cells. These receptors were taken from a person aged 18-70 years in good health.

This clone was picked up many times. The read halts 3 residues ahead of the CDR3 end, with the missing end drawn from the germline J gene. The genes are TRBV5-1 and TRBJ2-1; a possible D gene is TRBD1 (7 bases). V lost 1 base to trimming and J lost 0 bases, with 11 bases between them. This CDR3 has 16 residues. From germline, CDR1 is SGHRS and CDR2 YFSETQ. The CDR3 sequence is CASSLSQGGSYNEQFF. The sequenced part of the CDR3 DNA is TGCGCCAGCAGCTTGTCTCAGGGGGGCTCCTACAATGAG.

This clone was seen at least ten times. The sequenced part of the CDR3 DNA is TGCAGTGCTAGAGATCCCCAGACTAGCCTAGATACG. Translation gives CSARDPQTSLDT. The full CDR3 protein reads CSARDPQTSLDTQYF. The rearrangement joins TRBV20-1 to TRBJ2-3, with 7 bases aligning to TRBD2. The read ends 3 residues early relative to the CDR3; the germline J gene fills the gap. Per germline, CDR1 DFQATT and CDR2 SNEGSKA (reference sequence). CDR3 length equals 15 residues. V trimming: 0 bases; J trimming: 5 bases; junction bases outside the gene matches: 8.

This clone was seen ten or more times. Partial CDR3 DNA: TGCGCCAGCAGCTTGGATCTGGCGGGAGGCACAGATACG. Amino acid sequence: CASSLDLAGGTDT. The full CDR3 sequence reads CASSLDLAGGTDTQYF. The genes are TRBV5-1 and TRBJ2-3; 7 bases are a match to TRBD2. Sequencing ends 3 residues short of the CDR3 end; the germline J gene provides the rest. J gave up 1 base and V 0 bases, and 5 bases lay outside the gene matches. The CDR3 contains 16 residues. Germline CDR1 and CDR2: SGHRS and YFSETQ.

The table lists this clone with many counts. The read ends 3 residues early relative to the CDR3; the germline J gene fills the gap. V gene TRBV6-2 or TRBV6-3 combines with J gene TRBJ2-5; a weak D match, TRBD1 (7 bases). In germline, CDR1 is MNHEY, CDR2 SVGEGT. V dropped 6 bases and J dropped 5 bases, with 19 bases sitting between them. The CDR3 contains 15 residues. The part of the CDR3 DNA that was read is TGTGCCAGCAGCCCGGAGGGGGCGGGCTCGGAGACC. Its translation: CASSPEGAGSET. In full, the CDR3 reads CASSPEGAGSETQYF.

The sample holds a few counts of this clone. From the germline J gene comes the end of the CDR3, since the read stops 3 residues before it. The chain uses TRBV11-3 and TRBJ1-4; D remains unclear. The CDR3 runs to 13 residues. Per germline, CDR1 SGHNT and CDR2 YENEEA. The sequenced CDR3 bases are TGTGCCAGCAGCGCGGGCCCTTCTTCACCA. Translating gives CASSAGPSSP. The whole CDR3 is CASSAGPSSPLFF.

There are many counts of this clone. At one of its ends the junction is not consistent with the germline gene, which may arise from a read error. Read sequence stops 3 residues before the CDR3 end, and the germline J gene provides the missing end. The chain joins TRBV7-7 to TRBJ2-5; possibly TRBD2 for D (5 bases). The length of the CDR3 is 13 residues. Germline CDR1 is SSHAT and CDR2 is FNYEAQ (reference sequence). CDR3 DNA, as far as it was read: TGTGCTAGCAGCTCGGACTTCCAAGAGACC. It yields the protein CASSSDFQET. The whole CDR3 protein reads CASSSDFQETQYF.

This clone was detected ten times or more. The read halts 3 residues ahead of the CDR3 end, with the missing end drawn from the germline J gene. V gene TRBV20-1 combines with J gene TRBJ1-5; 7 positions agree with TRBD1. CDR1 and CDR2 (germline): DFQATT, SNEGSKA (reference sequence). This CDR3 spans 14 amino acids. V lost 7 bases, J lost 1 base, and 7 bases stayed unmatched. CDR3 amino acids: CSVMDRRSNQPQHF. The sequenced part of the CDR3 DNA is TGCAGTGTCATGGACAGGAGAAGCAATCAGCCC.

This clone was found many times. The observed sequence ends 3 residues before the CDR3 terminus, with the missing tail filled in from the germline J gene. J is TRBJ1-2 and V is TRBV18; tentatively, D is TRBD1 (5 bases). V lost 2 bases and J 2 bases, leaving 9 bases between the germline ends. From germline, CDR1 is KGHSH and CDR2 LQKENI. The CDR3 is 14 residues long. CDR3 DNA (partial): TGTGCCAGCTCACCATCGGGGGGAAACTATGGC. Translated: CASSPSGGNYG. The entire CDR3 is CASSPSGGNYGYTF.

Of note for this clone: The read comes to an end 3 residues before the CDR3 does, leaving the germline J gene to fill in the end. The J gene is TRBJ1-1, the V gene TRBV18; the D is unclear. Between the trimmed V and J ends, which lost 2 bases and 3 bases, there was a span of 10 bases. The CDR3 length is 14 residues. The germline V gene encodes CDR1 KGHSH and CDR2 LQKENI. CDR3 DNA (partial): TGTGCCAGCTCACCAGTGGGCATGGACACTGAA. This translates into CASSPVGMDTE. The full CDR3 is CASSPVGMDTEAFF. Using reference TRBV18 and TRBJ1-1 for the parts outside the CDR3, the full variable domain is NAGVMQNPRHLVRRRGQEARLRCSPMKGHSHVYWYRQLPEEGLKFMVYLQKENIIDESGMPKERFSAEFPKEGPSILRIQQVVRGDSAAYFCASSPVGMDTEAFFGQGTRLTVV.

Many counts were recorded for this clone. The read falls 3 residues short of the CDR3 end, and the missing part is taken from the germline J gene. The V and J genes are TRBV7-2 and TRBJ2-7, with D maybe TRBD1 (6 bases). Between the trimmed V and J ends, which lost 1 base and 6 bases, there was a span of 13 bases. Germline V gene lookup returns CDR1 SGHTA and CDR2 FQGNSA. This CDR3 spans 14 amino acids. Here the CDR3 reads CASSLGGPAGEQYF. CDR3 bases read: TGTGCCAGCAGCTTAGGGGGGCCAGCAGGCGAG.

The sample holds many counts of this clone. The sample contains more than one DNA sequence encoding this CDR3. CDR3 protein: CARYRDREGDTIYF. CDR3 bases read: TGTGCCAGATACCGGGACAGGGAAGGTGACACC. V is TRBV19 and J is TRBJ1-3; TRBD1 aligns across 9 bases. The CDR3 extends 3 residues past the end of the read, so its final part is completed from the germline J gene. Germline V gene lookup returns CDR1 LNHDA and CDR2 SQIVND (reference sequence). After removal of 9 bases from V and 8 bases from J, the junction contained 11 bases not matched to a gene. CDR3 length: 14 residues. The full variable domain, completed using reference TRBV19 and TRBJ1-3, is DGGITQSPKYLFRKEGQNVTLSCEQNLNHDAMYWYRQDPGQGLRLIYYSQIVNDFQKGDIAEGYSVSREKKESFPLTVTSAQKNPTAFYLCARYRDREGDTIYFGEGSWLTVV.

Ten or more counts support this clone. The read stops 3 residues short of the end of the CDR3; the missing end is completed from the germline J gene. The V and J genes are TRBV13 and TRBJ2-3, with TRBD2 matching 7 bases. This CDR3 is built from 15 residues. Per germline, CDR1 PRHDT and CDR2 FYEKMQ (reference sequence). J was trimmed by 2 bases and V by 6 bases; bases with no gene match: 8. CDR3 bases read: TGTGCCAGCAGAATAAAGCGGGGCCTCACAGATACG. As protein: CASRIKRGLTDT. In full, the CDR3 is CASRIKRGLTDTQYF.